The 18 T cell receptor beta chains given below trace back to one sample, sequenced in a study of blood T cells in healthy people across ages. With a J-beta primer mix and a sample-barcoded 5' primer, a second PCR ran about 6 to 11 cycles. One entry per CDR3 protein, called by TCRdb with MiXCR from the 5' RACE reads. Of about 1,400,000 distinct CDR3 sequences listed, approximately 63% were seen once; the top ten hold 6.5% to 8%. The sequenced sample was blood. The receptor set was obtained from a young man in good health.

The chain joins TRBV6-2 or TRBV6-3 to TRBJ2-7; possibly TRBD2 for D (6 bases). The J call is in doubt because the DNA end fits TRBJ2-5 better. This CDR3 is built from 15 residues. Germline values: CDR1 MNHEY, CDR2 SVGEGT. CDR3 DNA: TGTGCCAGCAGTTATAGGAGCGGGTACCAAGAGACCCAGTACTTC. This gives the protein CASSYRSGYQETQYF.

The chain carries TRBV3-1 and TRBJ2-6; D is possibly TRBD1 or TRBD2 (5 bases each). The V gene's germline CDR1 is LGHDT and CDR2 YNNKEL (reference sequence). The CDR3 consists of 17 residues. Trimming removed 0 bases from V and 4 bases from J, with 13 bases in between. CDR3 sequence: CASSQDGGPLGANVLTF. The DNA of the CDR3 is TGTGCCAGCAGCCAAGATGGGGGTCCCTTGGGGGCCAACGTCCTGACTTTC.

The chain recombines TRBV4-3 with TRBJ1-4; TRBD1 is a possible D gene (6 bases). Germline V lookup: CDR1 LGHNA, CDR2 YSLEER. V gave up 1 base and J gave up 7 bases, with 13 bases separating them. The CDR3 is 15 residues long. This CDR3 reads CASSQVHRAGEKLFF. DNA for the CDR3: TGCGCCAGCAGCCAAGTACACAGGGCTGGTGAAAAACTGTTTTTT.

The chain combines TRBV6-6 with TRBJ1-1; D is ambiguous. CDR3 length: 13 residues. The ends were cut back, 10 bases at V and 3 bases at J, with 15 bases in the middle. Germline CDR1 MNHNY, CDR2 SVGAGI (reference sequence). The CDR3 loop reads CATYTEGHTEAFF. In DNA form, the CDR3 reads TGTGCCACCTACACCGAAGGACACACTGAAGCTTTCTTT.

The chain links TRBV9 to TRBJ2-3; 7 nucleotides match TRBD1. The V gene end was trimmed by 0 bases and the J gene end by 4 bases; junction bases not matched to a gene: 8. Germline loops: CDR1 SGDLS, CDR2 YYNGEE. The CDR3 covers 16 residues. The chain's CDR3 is CASSVGVGGAADTQYF. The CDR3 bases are TGTGCCAGCAGCGTAGGTGTAGGGGGCGCCGCAGATACGCAGTATTTT.

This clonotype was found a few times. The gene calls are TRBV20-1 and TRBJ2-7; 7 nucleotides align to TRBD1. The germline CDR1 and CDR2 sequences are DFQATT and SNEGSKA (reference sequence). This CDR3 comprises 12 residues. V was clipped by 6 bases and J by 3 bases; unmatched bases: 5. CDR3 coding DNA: TGCAGTGCCAGGGACAGCCGCTACGAGCAGTACTTC. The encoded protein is CSARDSRYEQYF.

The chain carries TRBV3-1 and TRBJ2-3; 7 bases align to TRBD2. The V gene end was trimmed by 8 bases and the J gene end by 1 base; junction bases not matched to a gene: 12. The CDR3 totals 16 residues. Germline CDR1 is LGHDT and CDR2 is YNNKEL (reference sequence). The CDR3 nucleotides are TGTGCCAGCGCAAACTCACGGGAGGAAGGCACAGATACGCAGTATTTT. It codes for CASANSREEGTDTQYF.

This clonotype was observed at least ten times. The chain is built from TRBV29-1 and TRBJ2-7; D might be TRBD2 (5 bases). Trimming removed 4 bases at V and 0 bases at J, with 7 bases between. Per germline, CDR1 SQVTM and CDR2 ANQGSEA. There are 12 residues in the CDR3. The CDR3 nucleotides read TGCAGCGTTGTTCGGGACTCCTACGAGCAGTACTTC. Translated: CSVVRDSYEQYF.

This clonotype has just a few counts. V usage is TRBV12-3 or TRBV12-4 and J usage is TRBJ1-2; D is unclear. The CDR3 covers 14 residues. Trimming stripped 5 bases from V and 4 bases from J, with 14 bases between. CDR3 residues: CASSPPQRAYGYTF. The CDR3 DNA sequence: TGTGCCAGCAGTCCCCCGCAACGGGCCTATGGCTACACCTTC.

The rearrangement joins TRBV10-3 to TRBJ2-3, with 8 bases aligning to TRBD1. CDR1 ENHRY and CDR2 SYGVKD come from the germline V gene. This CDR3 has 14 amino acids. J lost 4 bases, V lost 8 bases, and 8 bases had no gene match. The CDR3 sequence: CAISTDRAPDTQYF. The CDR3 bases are TGTGCCATCTCCACGGACAGGGCGCCAGATACGCAGTATTTT.

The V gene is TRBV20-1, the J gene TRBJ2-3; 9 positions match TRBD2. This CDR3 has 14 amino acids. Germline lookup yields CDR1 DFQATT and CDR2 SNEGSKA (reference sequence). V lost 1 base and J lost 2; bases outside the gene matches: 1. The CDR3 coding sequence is TGCAGTGCTAGAGCTAGCGGGAACACAGATACGCAGTATTTT. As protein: CSARASGNTDTQYF.

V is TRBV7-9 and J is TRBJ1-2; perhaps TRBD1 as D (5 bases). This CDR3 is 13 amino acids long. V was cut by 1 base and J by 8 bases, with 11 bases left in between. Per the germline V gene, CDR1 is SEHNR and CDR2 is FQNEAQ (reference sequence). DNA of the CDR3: TGTGCCAGCAGCTTAGTAGCAGGGAGGGGCTACACCTTC. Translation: CASSLVAGRGYTF.

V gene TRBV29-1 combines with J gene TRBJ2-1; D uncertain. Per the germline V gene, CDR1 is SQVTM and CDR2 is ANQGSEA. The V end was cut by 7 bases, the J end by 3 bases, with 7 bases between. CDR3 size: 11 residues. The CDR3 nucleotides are TGCAGCGCGCATCACTACAATGAGCAGTTCTTC. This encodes CSAHHYNEQFF.

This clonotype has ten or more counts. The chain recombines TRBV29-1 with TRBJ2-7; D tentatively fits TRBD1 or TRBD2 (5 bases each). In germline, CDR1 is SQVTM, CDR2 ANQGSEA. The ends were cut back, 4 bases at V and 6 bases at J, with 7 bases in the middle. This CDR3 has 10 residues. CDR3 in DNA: TGCAGCGTTGTGAGGGGCGAGCAGTACTTC. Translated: CSVVRGEQYF.

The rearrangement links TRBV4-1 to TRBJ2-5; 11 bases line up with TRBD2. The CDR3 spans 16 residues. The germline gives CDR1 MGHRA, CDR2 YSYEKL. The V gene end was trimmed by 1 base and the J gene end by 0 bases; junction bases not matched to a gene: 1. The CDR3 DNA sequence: TGCGCCAGCAGCCAAGGACTAGCGGGGTACCAAGAGACCCAGTACTTC. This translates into CASSQGLAGYQETQYF.

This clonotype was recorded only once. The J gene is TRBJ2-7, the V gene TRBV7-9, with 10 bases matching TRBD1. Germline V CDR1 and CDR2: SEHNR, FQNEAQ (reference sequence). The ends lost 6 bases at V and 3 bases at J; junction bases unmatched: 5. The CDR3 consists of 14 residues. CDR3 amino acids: CASRGTGEIYEQYF. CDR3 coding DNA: TGTGCCAGCAGAGGGACAGGGGAAATCTACGAGCAGTACTTC.

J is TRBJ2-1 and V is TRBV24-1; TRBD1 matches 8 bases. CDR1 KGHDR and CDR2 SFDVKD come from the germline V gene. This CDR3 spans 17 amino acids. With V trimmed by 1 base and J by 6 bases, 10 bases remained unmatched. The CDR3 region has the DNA TGTGCCACCAGTGATTTTAAACGGGGGACAGGTTTCAATGAGCAGTTCTTC. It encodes CATSDFKRGTGFNEQFF.

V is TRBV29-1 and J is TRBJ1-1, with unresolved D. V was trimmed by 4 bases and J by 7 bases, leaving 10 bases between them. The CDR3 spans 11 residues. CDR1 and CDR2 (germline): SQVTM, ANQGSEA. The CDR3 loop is CSVVEVVEAFF. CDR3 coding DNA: TGCAGCGTTGTAGAAGTGGTTGAAGCTTTCTTT.